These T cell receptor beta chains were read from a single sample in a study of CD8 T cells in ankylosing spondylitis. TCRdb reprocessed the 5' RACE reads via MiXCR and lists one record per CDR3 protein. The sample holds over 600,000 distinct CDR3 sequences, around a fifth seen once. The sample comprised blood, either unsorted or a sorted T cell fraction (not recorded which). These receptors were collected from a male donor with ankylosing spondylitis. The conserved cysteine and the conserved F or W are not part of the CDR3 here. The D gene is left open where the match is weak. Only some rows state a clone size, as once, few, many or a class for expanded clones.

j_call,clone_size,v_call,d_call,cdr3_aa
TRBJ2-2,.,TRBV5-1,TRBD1,ASRGQGLTGELF
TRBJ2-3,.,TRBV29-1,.,SVESQGRTDTQY
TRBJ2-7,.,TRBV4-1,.,ASSQVGVKYDEQY
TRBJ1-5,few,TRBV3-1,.,ASSQVPNQPQH
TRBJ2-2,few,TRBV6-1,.,ASMDSQLIGELF
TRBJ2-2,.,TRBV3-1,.,ASSQVSGTTGELF
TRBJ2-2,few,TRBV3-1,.,ASRSSSGELF
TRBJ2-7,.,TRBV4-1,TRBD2,ASSPRLAAGEQY
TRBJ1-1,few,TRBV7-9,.,ASSLLAAMNTEAF
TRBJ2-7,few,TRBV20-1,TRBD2,SASGVGLASYEQY
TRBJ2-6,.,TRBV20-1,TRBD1,SAAGQGYSGANVLT
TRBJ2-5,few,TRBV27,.,ASSSLEGPPETQY
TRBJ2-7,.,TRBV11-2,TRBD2,ASSTDPVRASGGGQY
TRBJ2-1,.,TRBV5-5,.,ASSLGGASNEQF
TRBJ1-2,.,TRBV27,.,ASSPWGGNYGYT
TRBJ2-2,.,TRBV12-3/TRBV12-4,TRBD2,ASSLTSGGALNTGELF
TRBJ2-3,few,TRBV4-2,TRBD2,ASSQDVVGGVTDTQY
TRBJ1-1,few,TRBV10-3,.,AISGVGTTEAF
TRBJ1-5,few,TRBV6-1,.,ASRGEGVDQPQH
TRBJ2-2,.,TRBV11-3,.,ASSYRREFTGELF
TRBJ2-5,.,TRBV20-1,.,SASDWGHFGETQY
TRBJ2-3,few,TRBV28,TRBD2,ASIGSGSGTDTQY
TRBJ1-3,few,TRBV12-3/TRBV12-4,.,ASSLDRPGNTIY
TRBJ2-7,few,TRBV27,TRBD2,ASSLGSGSTYEQY
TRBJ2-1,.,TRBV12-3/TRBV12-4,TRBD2,ASSFRGGLYNEQF
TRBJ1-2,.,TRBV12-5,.,ASGEGLPYGYT
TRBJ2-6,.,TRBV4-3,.,ASSQDSPRTAFSGANVLT
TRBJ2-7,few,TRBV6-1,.,ASSVVTGSSYEQY
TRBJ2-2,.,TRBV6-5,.,ASSYSWGTGELF
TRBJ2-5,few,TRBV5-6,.,ASSSDSLTQY
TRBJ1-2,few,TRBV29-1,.,SVDVGLNYGYT
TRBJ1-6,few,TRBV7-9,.,ASSWARNSPLH
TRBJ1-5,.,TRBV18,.,ASSPGPTGQPQH
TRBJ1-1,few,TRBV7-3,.,ASSSDGSLEAF
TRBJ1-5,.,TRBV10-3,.,AISQGSGQPQH
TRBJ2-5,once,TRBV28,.,ASRGPETQY
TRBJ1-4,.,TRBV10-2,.,ASSGRGSDEKLF
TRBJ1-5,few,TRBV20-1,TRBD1,SASAAGGRGSNQPQH
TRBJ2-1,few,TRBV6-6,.,ASSSTGSEQF
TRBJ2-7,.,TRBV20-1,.,SARVPGGAGPTYEQY
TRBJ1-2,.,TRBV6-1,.,ASSEGRIYGYT
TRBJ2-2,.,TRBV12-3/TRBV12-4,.,DSRPQGGRSGELF
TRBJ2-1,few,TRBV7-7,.,ASSAAGPRGEQF
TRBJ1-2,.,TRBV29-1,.,SVPQPGGNYGYT
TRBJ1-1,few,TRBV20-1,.,SASSFTEAF
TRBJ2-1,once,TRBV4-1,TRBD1,ASSRETGGTYNEQF
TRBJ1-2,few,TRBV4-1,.,ASSQGGGYDYGYT
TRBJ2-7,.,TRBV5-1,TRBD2,ASSLTSGLREQY
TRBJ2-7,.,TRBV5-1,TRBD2,ASSLLAGDFSEQY
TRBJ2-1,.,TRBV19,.,ASSSRAVSYNEQF
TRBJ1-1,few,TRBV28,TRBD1,ASSQKKGGPPNTEAF
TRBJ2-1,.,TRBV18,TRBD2,ASSPGSEAGGPYNEQF
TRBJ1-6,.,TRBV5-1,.,ASSLAWGGSNSPLH
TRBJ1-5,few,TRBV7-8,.,ASSLVDSYSNQPQH
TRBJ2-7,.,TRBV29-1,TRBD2,SVAPGASGSYEQY
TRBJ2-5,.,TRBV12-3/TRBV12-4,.,ASSFGWVEETQY
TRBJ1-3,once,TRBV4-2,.,ASSQDPGGLVNTIF